This TCR beta chain was captured by sequencing in a study of sequential checkpoint blockade in melanoma (dated by TCRdb to between 2018 and 2021). With respect to the entire study: Patients were randomized 1:1 to first-line nivolumab followed by ipilimumab (arm A) or ipilimumab followed by nivolumab (arm B). For some 24 patients, matched tumor biopsies were obtained before treatment and at week 13, following single-agent nivolumab (arm A) or ipilimumab (arm B). Maintenance nivolumab came after both trial sequences. The same lesion was the source of roughly 81% of the matched pre- and post-treatment tumor biopsy pairs. TCRbeta immunosequencing was performed on DNA from 75 to 95 pretreatment melanoma tumor samples. Overall study results and their limits: The response-prediction model combining TCR metrics and mutation burden needs validation in larger, independent patient cohorts. PD-L1 staining and CD8+ T-cell counts correlated with tumor T-cell fraction and clonality, whereas mutational load did not. Among patients in the nivolumab-first arm (arm A), tumor TIL clonality before treatment was associated with response (P = .04). Patients with increases in tumor T-cell fraction and clonality by week 13 were approximately 30 times more likely to achieve clinical benefit. Small sample sizes and reduced statistical power limited the within-arm analyses of tumor T-cell fraction.

TCRbeta CDR3 regions were immunosequenced from genomic DNA with the immunoSEQ Assay. Prior to high-throughput sequencing, genomic DNA was amplified by bias-controlled multiplex PCR. Per the authors' processing: To quantify the absolute abundance of each unique TCRbeta CDR3 region, the sequences were collapsed and filtered. Clonality, defined as 1 minus Pielou's evenness, was calculated using only productive rearrangements. Tumor T-cell fraction was calculated by normalizing TCRbeta template counts to usable DNA, which was estimated from several housekeeping genes. A previously published method was used to identify clones with significantly greater frequencies in on-treatment samples than in baseline samples. The table was pulled from immuneACCESS by TCRdb, which kept in-frame rearrangements only. Such tables lose some clones; where checked, under half of the loss comes from unresolved V genes, and the rest has no known cause. The V and J calls and clone size are taken from that table; D and trimming were inferred from the DNA. Present in this sample are some 6,600 clones, roughly 31% of which were seen just once. The ten biggest clones cover approximately 23% of the sample.

The CDR3 holds 15 amino acids from the cysteine to the phenylalanine. Of the read, only the CDR3 DNA is kept; its 45 bases are in frame from base 1. CDR1 and CDR2 were assigned from the germline V gene (reference sequence) as LNHDA and SQIVND. V lost 1 base and J lost 4 bases, and the count of bases not matched to a germline gene is 3. The treatment or condition label for this specimen denotes: randomized to nivolumab then ipilimumab (arm A) or the reverse (arm B). No trial patient had received prior DNA-damaging chemotherapy. Samples were obtained from patients with melanoma enrolled in CheckMate 064, a randomized, open-label phase II trial of sequential checkpoint blockade. Genomic DNA from formalin-fixed paraffin-embedded (FFPE) tissue samples served as the input for tumor TCR sequencing. By how much of the sample it makes up, this clone is hyperexpanded (1% or more). This receptor's antigen is unknown. Base quality data are lacking; no much larger clone is found one base away.

Material: tumor tissue (inferred from file names), obtained from a patient given nivolumab and ipilimumab in sequence. This clonotype was obtained from a human donor with melanoma. Recombination connected TRBV19 to TRBJ2-1, and TRBD2 aligns with 8 junction nucleotides. The encoded CDR3 is CASSIGTSHYNEQFF. The sequenced DNA: TGTGCCAGTAGTATAGGGACTAGCCATTACAATGAGCAGTTCTTC.